This T cell receptor beta chain appears in the sequencing data of a study of graft-versus-host responses after intestinal transplantation. Data came from immunoSEQ multiplex PCR; TCRdb stores just in-frame clones and leaves some out. The sample carries fewer than 25,000 clones, 55% to 60% recorded once. Looked up from germline, CDR1 is MNHNS and CDR2 is SASEGT. The CDR3 has 12 amino acids. V was pared by 4 bases and J by 3 bases, with 5 bases between. This rearrangement joins TRBV6-1 to TRBJ2-3; D remains unclear. This clonotype originated in a human patient who received an intestinal transplant. The sample here was alloreactive CD4+ T cells from a mixed lymphocyte reaction culture, taken before intestinal transplant. Regarding subset: CFSE-low proliferating T cells sorted from roughly six-day pre-transplant mixed lymphocyte reaction (GvH or HvG direction). CDR3 nucleotide sequence: TGTGCCAGCAGTGGTCCTACAGATACGCAGTATTTT. Encoded protein: CASSGPTDTQYF.